This entry lists 14 T cell receptor beta chains sequenced from one sample in a study of shared clonotypes between healthy human individuals. Sequencing used immunoSEQ multiplex PCR; TCRdb keeps in-frame clones, though not all of them. The sample includes 1.5 million to 2.5 million clones, around 96% seen only once; the top ten take approximately 1%. Naive CD8 populations comprised CD45RO-negative cells positively selected for CCR7, excluding terminally differentiated effector memory CD45RA+ cells. Material: naive CD8+ T cells sorted from blood. The receptors here all came from a man in his late teens or twenties in good health.

The chain couples TRBV27 to TRBJ2-5; 7 bases fit TRBD1. CDR3 length: 14 residues. V shed 3 bases and J 5 bases; nucleotides not matched to a gene: 6. The germline gives CDR1 MNHEY, CDR2 SMNVEV (reference sequence). The CDR3 DNA follows: TGTGCCAGCAGTTTGGAGACAGGGATGGAGACCCAGTACTTC. Its protein is CASSLETGMETQYF.

On this clone: Other nucleotide sequences in the sample specify the same CDR3. V is TRBV13 and J is TRBJ2-7; D is uncertain. Trimming stripped 3 bases from V and 0 bases from J, with 6 bases between. The CDR3 is 13 residues long. Germline CDR1 PRHDT, CDR2 FYEKMQ (reference sequence). Here the CDR3 DNA reads TGTGCCAGCAGCTTCCGAAGCTCCTACGAGCAGTACTTC. Amino acids: CASSFRSSYEQYF.

This chain joins TRBV27 and TRBJ2-2; D could derive from TRBD1 or TRBD2 (5 bases each). V was clipped by 2 bases and J by 7 bases, with 8 bases between them. CDR1 and CDR2 from the germline V gene are MNHEY and SMNVEV (reference sequence). The CDR3 is 13 residues long. The CDR3 DNA follows: TGTGCCAGCAGTTTAAGAGGGGACGGGGAGCTGTTTTTT. Translated: CASSLRGDGELFF.

The chain couples TRBV7-9 to TRBJ2-7; perhaps TRBD1 as D (6 bases). The CDR3 is 15 amino acids. Trimming pared 3 bases from V and 7 bases from J, leaving 19 bases between. Germline assignment: CDR1 SEHNR and CDR2 FQNEAQ (reference sequence). Here the CDR3 DNA reads TGTGCCAGCAGCTTGTCCCACCAGCGGCAGGGGGAGCAGTACTTC. This encodes CASSLSHQRQGEQYF. Drawing the rest from reference TRBV7-9 and TRBJ2-7, the complete variable domain is DTGVSQNPRHKITKRGQNVTFRCDPISEHNRLYWYRQTLGQGPEFLTYFQNEAQLEKSRLLSDRFSAERPKGSFSTLEIQRTEQGDSAMYLCASSLSHQRQGEQYFGPGTRLTVT.

V is TRBV5-4 and J is TRBJ2-5, with D possibly matching TRBD1 (5 bases). Trimming took off 0 bases at V and 4 bases at J, with 19 bases between the two ends. This CDR3 is 17 amino acids long. Germline CDR1 is SGHNT and CDR2 is YYREEE (reference sequence). CDR3 DNA sequence: TGTGCCAGCAGCTTGGAGGCAGGACATGGGGAAGGAGAGACCCAGTACTTC. Its translation: CASSLEAGHGEGETQYF.

The count of this clone is one. The V call is TRBV4-1, the J call TRBJ2-7, with TRBD1 as a possible D gene (6 bases). The CDR3 length is 15 residues. V dropped 5 bases and J dropped 0 bases, with 14 bases sitting between them. CDR1 MGHRA and CDR2 YSYEKL come from the germline V gene. The CDR3 DNA reads TGCGCCAGCAGCTACAGGGAGAAACCCTCCTACGAGCAGTACTTC. Its translation is CASSYREKPSYEQYF.

The genes are TRBV4-1 and TRBJ1-1; perhaps TRBD1 as D (5 bases). The CDR3 loop spans 14 amino acids. Trimming cost V 4 bases and J 5 bases, with 14 bases left between them. Per germline, CDR1 MGHRA and CDR2 YSYEKL. CDR3 nucleotide sequence: TGCGCCAGCAGCCCTACCCAGGGAGGAACTGAAGCTTTCTTT. It encodes CASSPTQGGTEAFF.

With regard to this clone: Just one base apart from a much larger clone, this may be a read error. Other DNA sequences in the sample encode the same CDR3. The V gene is TRBV9, the J gene TRBJ2-7; 8 bases are shared with TRBD1. Germline V gene lookup returns CDR1 SGDLS and CDR2 YYNGEE. The CDR3 runs 14 residues. Trimming at V came to 0 bases and at J to 2 bases, leaving 1 base not matched to a gene. In DNA, the CDR3 is TGTGCCAGCAGCGTAGGACAGGGGACCTACGAGCAGTACTTC. It translates to CASSVGQGTYEQYF.

The V gene is TRBV2, the J gene TRBJ1-2; no reliable D call. Per germline, CDR1 SNHLY and CDR2 FYNNEI. This CDR3 region has 15 residues. V was clipped by 3 bases and J by 7 bases, with 18 bases between them. For the CDR3, the DNA is TGTGCCAGCAGTGACGGAGGCACGGCCGCTCCTGGCTACACCTTC. Its protein product is CASSDGGTAAPGYTF. The variable domain in full, completed from reference TRBV2 and TRBJ1-2, reads EPEVTQTPSHQVTQMGQEVILRCVPISNHLYFYWYRQILGQKVEFLVSFYNNEISEKSEIFDDQFSVERPDGSNFTLKIRSTKLEDSAMYFCASSDGGTAAPGYTFGSGTRLTVV.

V and J are TRBV27 and TRBJ2-1; 15 nucleotides align to TRBD2. The CDR3 totals 18 residues. J lost 3 bases, V lost 4 bases, and 7 bases had no gene match. The germline CDR1 and CDR2 sequences are MNHEY and SMNVEV (reference sequence). CDR3 protein: CASSSLGLAGGNYNEQFF. The CDR3 bases are TGTGCCAGCAGTTCCCTAGGACTAGCGGGAGGGAACTACAATGAGCAGTTCTTC.

The chain carries TRBV7-8 and TRBJ1-6; D is unclear. Per the germline V gene, CDR1 is SGHVS and CDR2 is FQNEAQ. The CDR3 consists of 18 residues. Trimming took 6 bases from V and 0 from J, leaving 18 bases between them. The CDR3 DNA reads as TGTGCCAGCAGTCGAGCCCTGGCGGGTAGCTCCTATAATTCACCCCTCCACTTT. Translating it yields CASSRALAGSSYNSPLHF.

This chain uses TRBV7-9 with TRBJ2-3, with a possible D match to TRBD2 (6 bases). The CDR3 loop spans 18 amino acids. V dropped 0 bases and J dropped 2 bases, with 18 bases sitting between them. CDR1 and CDR2 (germline): SEHNR, FQNEAQ (reference sequence). CDR3 sequence: CASSLAGGNQKFTDTQYF. The CDR3 DNA is TGTGCCAGCAGCTTAGCGGGAGGTAATCAAAAGTTCACAGATACGCAGTATTTT.

As DNA, the CDR3 is TGCAGCGTTGCCCAGGGGGCACCGAGCGAGCAGTACTTC. This codes for CSVAQGAPSEQYF. The chain uses TRBV29-1 and TRBJ2-7; 8 nucleotides line up with TRBD1. The V gene's germline CDR1 is SQVTM and CDR2 ANQGSEA. V lost 4 bases to trimming and J lost 6 bases; unmatched junction nucleotides: 8. CDR3 length: 13 residues.

The chain recombines TRBV19 with TRBJ2-7; TRBD1 aligns across 7 bases. Germline V gives CDR1 LNHDA, CDR2 SQIVND (reference sequence). The CDR3 is made up of 12 amino acids. Germline trimming cut 10 bases from V and 2 bases from J; bases unmatched to any gene: 5. CDR3: CATQGSPYEQYF. The CDR3 region has the DNA TGTGCCACACAGGGGTCACCCTACGAGCAGTACTTC. The variable domain in full, completed from reference TRBV19 and TRBJ2-7, reads DGGITQSPKYLFRKEGQNVTLSCEQNLNHDAMYWYRQDPGQGLRLIYYSQIVNDFQKGDIAEGYSVSREKKESFPLTVTSAQKNPTAFYLCATQGSPYEQYFGPGTRLTVT.